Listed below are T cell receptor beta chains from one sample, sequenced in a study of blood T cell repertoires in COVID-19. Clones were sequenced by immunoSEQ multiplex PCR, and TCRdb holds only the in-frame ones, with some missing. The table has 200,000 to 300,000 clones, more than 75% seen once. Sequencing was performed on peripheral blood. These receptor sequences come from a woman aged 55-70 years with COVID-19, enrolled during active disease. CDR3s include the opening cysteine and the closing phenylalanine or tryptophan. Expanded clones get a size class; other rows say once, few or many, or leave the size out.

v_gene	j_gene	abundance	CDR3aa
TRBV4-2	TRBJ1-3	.	CASSQDSRSGNTIYF
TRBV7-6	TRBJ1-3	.	CASSLKTGVSSGNTIYF
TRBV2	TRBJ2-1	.	CASSRDSGSSYNEQFF
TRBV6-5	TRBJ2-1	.	CASTSSRLVFSEQFF
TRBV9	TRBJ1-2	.	CASSPTRGNYGYTF
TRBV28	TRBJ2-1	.	CASNSGRVEQFF
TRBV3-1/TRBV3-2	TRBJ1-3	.	CASSQVINTIYF
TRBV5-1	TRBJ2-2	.	CASRGTRNTGELFF
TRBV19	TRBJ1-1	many	CASSIDRGYTEAFF
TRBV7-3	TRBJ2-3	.	CASSLQKRLTRQDTQYF
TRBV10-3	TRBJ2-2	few	CAGPKREARELFF
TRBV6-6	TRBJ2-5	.	CASRSDGGHLETQYF
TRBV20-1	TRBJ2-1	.	CSATISSEQFF
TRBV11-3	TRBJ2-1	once	CASSPAGEQFF
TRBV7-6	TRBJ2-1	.	CASSLVSGGPGNEQFF
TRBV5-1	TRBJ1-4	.	CDRNLVPLNEKLFF
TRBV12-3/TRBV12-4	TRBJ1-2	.	CASSFFGGSGYTF
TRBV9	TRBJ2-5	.	CASSVGASGNQETQYF
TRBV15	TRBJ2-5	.	CATSGSGNEETQYF
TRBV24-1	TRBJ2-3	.	CATSDRLAGDTQYF
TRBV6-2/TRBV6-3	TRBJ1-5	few	CASSLLFQPQHF
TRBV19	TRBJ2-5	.	CASSIGVGAKETQYF
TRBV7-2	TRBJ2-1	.	CASSQRQGQYDEQFF
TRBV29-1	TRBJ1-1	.	CSVVTWSGTEAFF
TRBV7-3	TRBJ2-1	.	CASSLALGGEQFF
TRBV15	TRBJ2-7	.	CATSRDLRPDRSYEQYF
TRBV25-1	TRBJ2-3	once	CASSEYKGASGNSDTQYF
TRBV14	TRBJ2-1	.	CASSQSGTGAPISYNEQFF
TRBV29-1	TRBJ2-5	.	CSVERFAGKQETQYF
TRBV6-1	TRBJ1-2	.	CASSEQGAGGYTF
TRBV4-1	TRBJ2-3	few	CASSQALGSGGTQYF
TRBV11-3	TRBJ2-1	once	CASSFSAGGPGEQFF
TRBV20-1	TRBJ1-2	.	CSASAGGDPGYTF
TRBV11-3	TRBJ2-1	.	CASSLTAGALGNEQFF
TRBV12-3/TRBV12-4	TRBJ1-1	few	CASAGQLNTEAFF
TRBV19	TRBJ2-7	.	CASHGTENYEQYF
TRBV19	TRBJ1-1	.	CASSEEVNTEAFF
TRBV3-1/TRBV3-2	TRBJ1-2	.	CASSQREGYTF
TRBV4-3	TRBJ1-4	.	CASSQEARIYEKLFF
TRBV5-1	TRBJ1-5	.	CASSLDGRTGNQPQHF
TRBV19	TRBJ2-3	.	CATRSDTQYF
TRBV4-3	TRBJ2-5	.	CASSQGLAGQETQYF
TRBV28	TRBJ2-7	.	CASSPTNRDYEQYF
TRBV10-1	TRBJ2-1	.	CASSLRPWSSYNEQFF
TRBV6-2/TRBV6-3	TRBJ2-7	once	CASSYTTEQYF
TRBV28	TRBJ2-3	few	CASSFPGLGTDTQYF
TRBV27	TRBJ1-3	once	CASSLSSGKGLSGNTIYF
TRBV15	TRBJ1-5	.	CATSRGAGGNQPQHF
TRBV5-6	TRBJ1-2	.	CASSLVVSGYTF
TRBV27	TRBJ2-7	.	CASSWRPAGPYEQYF
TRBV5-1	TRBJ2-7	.	CASSRRQGLYEQYF
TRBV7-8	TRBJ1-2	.	CASSDTGLGGYTF
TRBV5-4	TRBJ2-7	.	CASSSGTGSHLYEQYF
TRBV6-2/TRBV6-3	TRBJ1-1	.	CASSYSVTVNTEAFF